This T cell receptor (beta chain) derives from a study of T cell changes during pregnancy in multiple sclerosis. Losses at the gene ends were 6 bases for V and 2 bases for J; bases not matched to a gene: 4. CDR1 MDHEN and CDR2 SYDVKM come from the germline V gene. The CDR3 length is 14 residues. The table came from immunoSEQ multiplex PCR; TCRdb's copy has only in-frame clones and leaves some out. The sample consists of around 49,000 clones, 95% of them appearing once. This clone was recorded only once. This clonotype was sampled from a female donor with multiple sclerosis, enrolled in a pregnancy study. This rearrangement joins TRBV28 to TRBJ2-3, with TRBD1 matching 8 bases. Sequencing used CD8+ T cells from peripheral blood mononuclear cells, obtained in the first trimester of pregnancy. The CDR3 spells CASSWTGPTDTQYF. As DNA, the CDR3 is TGTGCCAGCAGCTGGACAGGGCCCACAGATACGCAGTATTTT.